This T cell receptor beta chain was found in a study of blood T cells in healthy people across ages (dated by TCRdb to the mid-2010s). For context, the study as a whole: In model experiments, roughly one uniquely barcoded TCR beta cDNA molecule per two T cells was captured by template switching. Age-related changes in TCR beta repertoire diversity were measured in the study by deep sequencing normalized with unique cDNA molecular identifiers. The donors were split into four age groups: young (average around 17 years), middle-aged (around 37), aged (62) and long-lived (under 90). To avoid experimental bias, donors of different ages were distributed randomly across sequencing lanes. Two additional independent replicas of 1 million unique cDNA reads from the same blood draw were analyzed for two donors (one aged 18 to 30 and one aged 80 or older).

Donors were 40 or so systemically healthy Caucasian individuals from Russia aged roughly 6 to 90 years. Each donor gave approximately 10 milliliters of peripheral blood, collected into EDTA-treated Vacutainer tubes. Ficoll-Paque density-gradient centrifugation was used to isolate PBMCs, with at least 6 million obtained per sample. Trizol reagent was used to extract total RNA from the PBMCs, yielding at least 5.5 micrograms per sample. Naive CD45RAhigh/CD27high T cell percentages were measured by flow cytometry on a PBMC aliquot from every donor. About this clonotype: Its target antigen remains unknown. Base qualities are not recorded, but no much larger clone differs from it by a single base.

Library prep was done by 5' RACE. This sample was sequenced with an Illumina HiSeq 2500. A second PCR of roughly 7 to 11 cycles was performed with a sample-barcoded 5' primer and a J-beta primer mix. A template-switch 5' adaptor carrying 12 random nucleotides introduced a unique molecular identifier onto each TCR beta cDNA molecule. At least 2.5 million CDR3-containing paired-end reads were obtained from each sample. First-strand cDNA was synthesized from all RNA with the Mint cDNA synthesis kit, primed by a TRBC-specific oligonucleotide. After uracil-DNA glycosylase treatment, a first 18-cycle PCR used universal primers M1SS and BC2_uni_R on all cDNA. The original methods were these. For normalization, 1 million high-quality reads were randomly selected from each sample, with every read carrying a distinct molecular identifier. Reads with shared molecular identifiers were discarded instead of being binned into consensus sequences. CDR3 identification, clonotype clustering and error correction used MiTCR with a Q25 quality threshold and the strictest error-elimination algorithm. A nonparametric unseen species model with Euler transformation was used to estimate lower-bound total TCR beta diversity. TCRdb passed the public sequencing reads through fastp at Q25 and MiXCR, retaining productive beta sequences. Rows are combined by CDR3 protein, so each entry shows the most common genes and DNA. What appears here as the V and J calls and clone size reflects TCRdb's work, not the paper's. A total of approximately 880,000 distinct CDR3 sequences appear in this sample, about 48% of them only once. The top ten constitute about an eighth of the sample.

The research as a whole found: Estimates of total diversity based on one million sequenced T cells were considered lower bounds and underestimates. Donor CMV infection status was unknown, potentially confounding age-related changes in expanded clonotypes. Compared with the aged group, the long-lived group had more naive CD4+ T cells, fewer expanded clones and increased TCR diversity, suggesting age selection. The percentage of naive T cells measured by flow cytometry correlated strongly with observed TCR beta diversity. Observed TCR beta diversity per million T cells fell roughly linearly with age, and a significant reduction was already apparent by age about 43. Conclusive comparison of naive and antigen-experienced compartments was prevented by the profiling of bulk unsorted PBMCs.

The TCR sequence derives from a man between 25 and 39 years old in good health. Sequenced material: blood.

The nucleotide sequence is TGTGCCAGCGGGGGAAACATTCAGTACTTC. Its protein is CASGGNIQYF. The rearrangement joined TRBV2 to TRBJ2-4; the D element might be TRBD1 or TRBD2, as each aligns at 5 bases. Trimming at the junction amounts to 8 bases on V and 6 bases on J, and the germline ends lie 5 bases apart. CDR1 SNHLY and CDR2 FYNNEI are derived from the germline V gene. From the cysteine through the phenylalanine, the CDR3 covers 10 amino acids. Just the 30-base CDR3 DNA is kept, in frame starting at base 1. Reference TRBV2 and TRBJ2-4 proteins supply the regions before and after the CDR3; the full variable domain is: EPEVTQTPSHQVTQMGQEVILRCVPISNHLYFYWYRQILGQKVEFLVSFYNNEISEKSEIFDDQFSVERPDGSNFTLKIRSTKLEDSAMYFCASGGNIQYFGAGTRLSVL.